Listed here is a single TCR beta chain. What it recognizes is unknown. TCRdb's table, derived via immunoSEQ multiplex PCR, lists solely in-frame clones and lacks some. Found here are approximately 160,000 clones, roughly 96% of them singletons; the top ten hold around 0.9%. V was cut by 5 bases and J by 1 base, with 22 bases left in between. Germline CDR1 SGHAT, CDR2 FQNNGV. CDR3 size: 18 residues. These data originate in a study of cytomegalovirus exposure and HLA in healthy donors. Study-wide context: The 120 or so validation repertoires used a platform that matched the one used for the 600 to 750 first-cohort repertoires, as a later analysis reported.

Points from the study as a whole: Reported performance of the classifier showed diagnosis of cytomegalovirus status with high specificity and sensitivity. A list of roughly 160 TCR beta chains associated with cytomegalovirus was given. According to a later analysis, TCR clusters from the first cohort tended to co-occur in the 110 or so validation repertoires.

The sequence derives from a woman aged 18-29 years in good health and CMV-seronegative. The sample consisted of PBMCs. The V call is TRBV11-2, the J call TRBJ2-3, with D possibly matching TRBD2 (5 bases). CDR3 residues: CASSRGVDGVRGTDTQYF. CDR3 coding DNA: TGTGCCAGCAGCCGCGGCGTAGACGGGGTACGTGGCACAGATACGCAGTATTTT.